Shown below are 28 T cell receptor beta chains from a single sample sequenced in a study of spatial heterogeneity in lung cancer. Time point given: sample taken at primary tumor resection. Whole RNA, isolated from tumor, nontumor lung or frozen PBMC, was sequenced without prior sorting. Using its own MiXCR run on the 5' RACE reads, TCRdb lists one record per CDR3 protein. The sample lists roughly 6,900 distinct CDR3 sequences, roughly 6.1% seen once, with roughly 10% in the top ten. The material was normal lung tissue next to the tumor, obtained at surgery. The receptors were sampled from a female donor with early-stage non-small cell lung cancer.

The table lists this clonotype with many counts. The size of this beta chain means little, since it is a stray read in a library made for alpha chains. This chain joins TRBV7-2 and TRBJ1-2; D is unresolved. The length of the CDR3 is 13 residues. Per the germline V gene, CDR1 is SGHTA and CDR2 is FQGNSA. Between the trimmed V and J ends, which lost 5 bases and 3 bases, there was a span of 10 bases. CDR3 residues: CASSLNGDYGYTF. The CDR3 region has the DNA TGTGCCAGCAGCCTTAACGGGGACTATGGCTACACCTTC.

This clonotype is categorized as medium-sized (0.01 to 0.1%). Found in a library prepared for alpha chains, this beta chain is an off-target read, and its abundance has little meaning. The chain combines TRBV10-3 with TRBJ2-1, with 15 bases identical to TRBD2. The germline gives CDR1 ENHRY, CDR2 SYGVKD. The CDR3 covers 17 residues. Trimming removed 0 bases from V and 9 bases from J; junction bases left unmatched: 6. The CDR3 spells CAISESRGLAGGGEQFF. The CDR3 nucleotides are TGTGCCATCAGTGAGTCGAGGGGACTAGCGGGAGGTGGTGAGCAGTTCTTC.

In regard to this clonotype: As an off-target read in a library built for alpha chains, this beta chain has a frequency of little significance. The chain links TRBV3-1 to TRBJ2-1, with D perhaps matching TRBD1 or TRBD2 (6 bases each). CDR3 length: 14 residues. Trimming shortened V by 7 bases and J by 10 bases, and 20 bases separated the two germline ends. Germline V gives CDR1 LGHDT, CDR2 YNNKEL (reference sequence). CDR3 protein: CASTPIGGVGEQFF. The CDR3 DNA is TGTGCCAGCACCCCTATCGGGGGCGTGGGGGAGCAGTTCTTC.

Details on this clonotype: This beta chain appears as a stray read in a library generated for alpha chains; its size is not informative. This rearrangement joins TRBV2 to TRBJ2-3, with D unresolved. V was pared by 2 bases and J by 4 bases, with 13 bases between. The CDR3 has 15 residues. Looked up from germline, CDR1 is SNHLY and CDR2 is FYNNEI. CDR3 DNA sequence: TGTGCCAGCAGTGAAATGGTAACGCAGGCAGATACGCAGTATTTT. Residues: CASSEMVTQADTQYF.

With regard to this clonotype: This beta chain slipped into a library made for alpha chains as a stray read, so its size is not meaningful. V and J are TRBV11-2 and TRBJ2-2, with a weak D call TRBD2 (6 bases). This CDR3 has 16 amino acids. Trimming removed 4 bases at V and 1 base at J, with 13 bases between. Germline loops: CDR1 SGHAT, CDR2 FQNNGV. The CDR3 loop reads CASSSQLAQNTGELFF. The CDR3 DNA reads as TGTGCCAGCAGCTCACAACTAGCACAGAACACCGGGGAGCTGTTTTTT.

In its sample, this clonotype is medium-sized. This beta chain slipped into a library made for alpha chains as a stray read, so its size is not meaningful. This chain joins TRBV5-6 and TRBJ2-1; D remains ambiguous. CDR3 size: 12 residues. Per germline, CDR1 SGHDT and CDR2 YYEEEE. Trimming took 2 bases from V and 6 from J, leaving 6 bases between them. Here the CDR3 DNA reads TGTGCCAGCAGCTTCAACAGCAATGAGCAGTTCTTC. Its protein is CASSFNSNEQFF.

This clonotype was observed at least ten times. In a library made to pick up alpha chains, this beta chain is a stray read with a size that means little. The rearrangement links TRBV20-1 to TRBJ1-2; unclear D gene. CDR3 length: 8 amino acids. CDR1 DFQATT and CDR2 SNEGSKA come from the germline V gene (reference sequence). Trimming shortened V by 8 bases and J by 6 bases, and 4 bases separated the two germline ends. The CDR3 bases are TGCAGTATGGATGGCTACACCTTC. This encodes CSMDGYTF.

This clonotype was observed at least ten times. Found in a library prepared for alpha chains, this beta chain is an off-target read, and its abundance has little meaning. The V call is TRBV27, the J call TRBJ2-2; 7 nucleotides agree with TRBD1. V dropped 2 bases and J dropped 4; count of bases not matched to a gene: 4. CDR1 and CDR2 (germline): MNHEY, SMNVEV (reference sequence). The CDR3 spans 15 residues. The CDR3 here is CASSLLTGRTGELFF. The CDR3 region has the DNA TGTGCCAGCAGTTTACTGACAGGGCGCACCGGGGAGCTGTTTTTT.

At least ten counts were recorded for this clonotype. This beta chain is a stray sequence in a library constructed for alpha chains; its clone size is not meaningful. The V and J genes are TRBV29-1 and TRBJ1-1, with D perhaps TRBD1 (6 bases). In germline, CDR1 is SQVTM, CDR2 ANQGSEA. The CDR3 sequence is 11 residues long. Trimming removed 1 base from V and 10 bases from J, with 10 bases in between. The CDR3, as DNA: TGCAGCGTTGAAGCGACAGGTTCAGCTTTCTTT. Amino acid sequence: CSVEATGSAFF.

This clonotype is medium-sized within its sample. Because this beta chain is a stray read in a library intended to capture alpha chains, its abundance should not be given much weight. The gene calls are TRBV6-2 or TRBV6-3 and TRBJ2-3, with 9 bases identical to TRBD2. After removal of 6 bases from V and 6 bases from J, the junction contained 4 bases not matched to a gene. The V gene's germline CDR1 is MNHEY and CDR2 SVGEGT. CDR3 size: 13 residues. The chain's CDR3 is CASRVAGEDTQYF. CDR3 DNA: TGTGCCAGCAGGGTAGCGGGAGAGGATACGCAGTATTTT.

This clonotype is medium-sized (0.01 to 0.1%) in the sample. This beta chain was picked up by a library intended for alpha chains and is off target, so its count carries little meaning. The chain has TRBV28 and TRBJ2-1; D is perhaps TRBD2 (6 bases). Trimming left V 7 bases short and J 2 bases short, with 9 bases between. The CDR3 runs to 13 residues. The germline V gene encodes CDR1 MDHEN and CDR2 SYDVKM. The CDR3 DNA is TGTGCCAGCAACGGGAGCCCCTACAATGAGCAGTTCTTC. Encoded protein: CASNGSPYNEQFF. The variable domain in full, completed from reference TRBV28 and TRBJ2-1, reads DVKVTQSSRYLVKRTGEKVFLECVQDMDHENMFWYRQDPGLGLRLIYFSYDVKMKEKGDIPEGYSVSREKKERFSLILESASTNQTSMYLCASNGSPYNEQFFGPGTRLTVL.

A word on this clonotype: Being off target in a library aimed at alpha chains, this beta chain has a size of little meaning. The CDR3 is CASSLNRNQPQHF. The CDR3 nucleotides are TGTGCCAGCAGCTTGAACAGGAATCAGCCCCAGCATTTT. This chain joins TRBV5-5 and TRBJ1-5, with TRBD1 as a possible D gene (5 bases). This CDR3 contains 13 residues. The ends were cut back, 1 base at V and 4 bases at J, with 6 bases in the middle. Germline lookup yields CDR1 SGHKS and CDR2 YYEKEE (reference sequence).

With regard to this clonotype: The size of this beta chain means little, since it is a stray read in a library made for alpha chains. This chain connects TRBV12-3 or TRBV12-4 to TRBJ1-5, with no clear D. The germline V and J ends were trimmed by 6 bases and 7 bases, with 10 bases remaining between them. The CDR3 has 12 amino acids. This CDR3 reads CASSSAPQPQHF. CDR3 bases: TGTGCCAGCAGCTCGGCTCCCCAGCCCCAGCATTTT.

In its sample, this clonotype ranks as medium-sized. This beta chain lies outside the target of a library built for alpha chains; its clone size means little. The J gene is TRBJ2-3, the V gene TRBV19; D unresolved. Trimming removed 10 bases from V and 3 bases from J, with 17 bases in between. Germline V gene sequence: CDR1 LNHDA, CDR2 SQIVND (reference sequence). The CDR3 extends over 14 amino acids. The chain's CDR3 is CATHPRFMTDTQYF. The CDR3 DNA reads TGTGCCACCCACCCCAGGTTTATGACAGATACGCAGTATTTT. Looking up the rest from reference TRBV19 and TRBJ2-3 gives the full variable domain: DGGITQSPKYLFRKEGQNVTLSCEQNLNHDAMYWYRQDPGQGLRLIYYSQIVNDFQKGDIAEGYSVSREKKESFPLTVTSAQKNPTAFYLCATHPRFMTDTQYFGPGTRLTVL.

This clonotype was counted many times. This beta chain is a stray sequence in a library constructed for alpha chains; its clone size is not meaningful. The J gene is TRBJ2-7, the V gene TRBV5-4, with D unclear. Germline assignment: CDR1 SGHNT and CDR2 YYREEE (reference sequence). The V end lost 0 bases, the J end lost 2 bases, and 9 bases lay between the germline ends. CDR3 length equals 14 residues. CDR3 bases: TGTGCCAGCAGCTTGGTCCCAGCAGCCTACGAGCAGTACTTC. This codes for CASSLVPAAYEQYF. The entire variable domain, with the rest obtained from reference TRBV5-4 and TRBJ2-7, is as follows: ETGVTQSPTHLIKTRGQQVTLRCSSQSGHNTVSWYQQALGQGPQFIFQYYREEENGRGNFPPRFSGLQFPNYSSELNVNALELDDSALYLCASSLVPAAYEQYFGPGTRLTVT.

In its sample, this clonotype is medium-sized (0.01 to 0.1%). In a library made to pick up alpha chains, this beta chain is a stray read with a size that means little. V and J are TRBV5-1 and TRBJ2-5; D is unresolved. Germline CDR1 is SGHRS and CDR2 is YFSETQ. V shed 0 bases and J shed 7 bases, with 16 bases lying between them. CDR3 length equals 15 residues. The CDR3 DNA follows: TGCGCCAGCAGCTTGGTTACGGCTCTACCAGGGACCCAGTACTTC. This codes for CASSLVTALPGTQYF.

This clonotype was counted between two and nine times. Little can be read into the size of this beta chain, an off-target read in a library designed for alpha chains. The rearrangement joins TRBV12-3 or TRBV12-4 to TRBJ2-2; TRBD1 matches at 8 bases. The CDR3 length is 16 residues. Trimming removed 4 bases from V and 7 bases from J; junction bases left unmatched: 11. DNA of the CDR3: TGTGCCAGCAGTTCTCACATGGACAGGGCTAGCGGGGAGCTGTTTTTT. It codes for CASSSHMDRASGELFF.

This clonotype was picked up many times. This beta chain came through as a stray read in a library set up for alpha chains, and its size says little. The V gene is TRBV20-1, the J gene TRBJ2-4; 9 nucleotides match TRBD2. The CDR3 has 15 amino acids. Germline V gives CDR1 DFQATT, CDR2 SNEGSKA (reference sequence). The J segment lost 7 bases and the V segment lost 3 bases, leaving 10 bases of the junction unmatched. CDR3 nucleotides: TGCAGTGCTAGCTTAACTAGCGGGCTGAGGAACATTCAGTACTTC. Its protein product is CSASLTSGLRNIQYF.

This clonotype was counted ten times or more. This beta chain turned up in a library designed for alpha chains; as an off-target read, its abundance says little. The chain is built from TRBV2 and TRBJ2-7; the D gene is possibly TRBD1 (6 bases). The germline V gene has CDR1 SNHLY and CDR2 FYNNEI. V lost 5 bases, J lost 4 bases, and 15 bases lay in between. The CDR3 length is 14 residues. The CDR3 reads CASSPTGTPYEQYF. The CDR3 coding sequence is TGTGCCAGCAGTCCAACCGGGACACCATACGAGCAGTACTTC.

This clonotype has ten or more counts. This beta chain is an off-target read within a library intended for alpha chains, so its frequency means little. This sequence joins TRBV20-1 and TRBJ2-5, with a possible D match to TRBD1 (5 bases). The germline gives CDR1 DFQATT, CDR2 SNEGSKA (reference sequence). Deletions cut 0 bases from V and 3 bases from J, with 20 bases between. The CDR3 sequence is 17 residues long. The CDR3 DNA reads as TGCAGTGCTAGAGATCATCGGACACCCGACCTTAAAGAGACCCAGTACTTC. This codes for CSARDHRTPDLKETQYF.

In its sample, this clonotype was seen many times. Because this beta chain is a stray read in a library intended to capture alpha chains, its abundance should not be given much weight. In DNA form, the CDR3 reads TGTGCCAGCAGTTTGGGGGGGACCCCAGATACGCAGTATTTT. It codes for CASSLGGTPDTQYF. The gene calls are TRBV28 and TRBJ2-3; 7 nucleotides agree with TRBD2. Unmatched junction bases numbered 4, after V lost 3 bases and J lost 4 bases. The germline V gene encodes CDR1 MDHEN and CDR2 SYDVKM. This CDR3 is 14 amino acids long. Using reference TRBV28 and TRBJ2-3 for the parts outside the CDR3, the full variable domain is DVKVTQSSRYLVKRTGEKVFLECVQDMDHENMFWYRQDPGLGLRLIYFSYDVKMKEKGDIPEGYSVSREKKERFSLILESASTNQTSMYLCASSLGGTPDTQYFGPGTRLTVL.

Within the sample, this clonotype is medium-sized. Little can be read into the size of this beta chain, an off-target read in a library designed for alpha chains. The CDR3 reads CSARDAAAGELFF. The DNA of the CDR3 is TGCAGTGCTAGAGATGCGGCAGCCGGGGAGCTGTTTTTT. The gene calls are TRBV20-1 and TRBJ2-2; D ambiguous. This CDR3 is built from 13 residues. Trimming shortened V by 0 bases and J by 6 bases, and 8 bases separated the two germline ends. Looked up from germline, CDR1 is DFQATT and CDR2 is SNEGSKA (reference sequence).

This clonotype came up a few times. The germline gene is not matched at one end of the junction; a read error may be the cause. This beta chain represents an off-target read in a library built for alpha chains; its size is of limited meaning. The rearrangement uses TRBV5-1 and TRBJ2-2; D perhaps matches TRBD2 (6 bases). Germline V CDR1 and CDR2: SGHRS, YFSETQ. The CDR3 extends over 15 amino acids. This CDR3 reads CANSGPGGSTGELFF. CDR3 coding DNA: TGCGCCAACAGCGGGCCTGGCGGATCCACCGGGGAGCTGTTTTTT.

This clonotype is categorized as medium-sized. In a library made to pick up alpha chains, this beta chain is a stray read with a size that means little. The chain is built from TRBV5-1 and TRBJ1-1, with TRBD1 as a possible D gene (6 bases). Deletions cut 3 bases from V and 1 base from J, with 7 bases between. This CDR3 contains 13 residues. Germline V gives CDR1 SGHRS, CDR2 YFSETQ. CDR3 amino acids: CASSWGQNTEAFF. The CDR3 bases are TGCGCCAGCAGCTGGGGACAGAACACTGAAGCTTTCTTT. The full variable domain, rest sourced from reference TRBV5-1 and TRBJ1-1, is KAGVTQTPRYLIKTRGQQVTLSCSPISGHRSVSWYQQTPGQGLQFLFEYFSETQRNKGNFPGRFSGRQFSNSRSEMNVSTLELGDSALYLCASSWGQNTEAFFGQGTRLTVV.

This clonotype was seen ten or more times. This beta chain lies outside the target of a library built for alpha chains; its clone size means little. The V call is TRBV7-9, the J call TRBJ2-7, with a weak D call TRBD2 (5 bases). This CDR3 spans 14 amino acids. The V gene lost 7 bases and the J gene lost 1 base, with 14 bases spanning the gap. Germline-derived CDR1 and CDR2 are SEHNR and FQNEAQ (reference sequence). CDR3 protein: CASKKGPGSYEQYF. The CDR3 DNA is TGTGCCAGCAAGAAAGGTCCGGGATCCTACGAGCAGTACTTC.

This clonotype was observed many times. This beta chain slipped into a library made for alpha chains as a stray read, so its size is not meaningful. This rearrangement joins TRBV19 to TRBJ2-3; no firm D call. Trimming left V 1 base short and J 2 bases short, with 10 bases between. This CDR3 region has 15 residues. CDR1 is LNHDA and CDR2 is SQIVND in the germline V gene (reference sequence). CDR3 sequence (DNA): TGTGCCAGTAGTATAGGGGTTACCTCCACAGATACGCAGTATTTT. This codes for CASSIGVTSTDTQYF.

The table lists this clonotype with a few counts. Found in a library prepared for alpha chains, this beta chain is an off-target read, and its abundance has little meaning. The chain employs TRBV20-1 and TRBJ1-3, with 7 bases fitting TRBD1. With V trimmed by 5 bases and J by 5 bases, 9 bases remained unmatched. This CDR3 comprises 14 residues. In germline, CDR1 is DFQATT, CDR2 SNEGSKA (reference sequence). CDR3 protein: CSAPDREGRNTIYF. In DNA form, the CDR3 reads TGCAGTGCTCCAGACAGGGAAGGGAGAAACACCATATATTTT.

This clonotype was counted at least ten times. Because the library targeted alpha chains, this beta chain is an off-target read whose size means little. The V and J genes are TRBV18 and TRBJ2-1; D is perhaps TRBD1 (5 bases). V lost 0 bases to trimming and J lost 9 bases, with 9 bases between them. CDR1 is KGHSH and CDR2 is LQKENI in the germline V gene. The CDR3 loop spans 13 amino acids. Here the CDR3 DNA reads TGTGCCAGCTCACCACCTGAAAGGGGTGAGCAGTTCTTC. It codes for CASSPPERGEQFF.